The 14 T cell receptor beta chains below come from one sample, sequenced in a study of T cells after yellow fever vaccination. Each CDR3 protein is one row after TCRdb ran MiXCR on the 5' RACE reads. The sample holds around 310,000 distinct CDR3 sequences, 3.5% to 4.5% seen once. The sequencing here drew on PBMCs, taken 15 days after the yellow fever booster vaccination. The origin of the receptors is a man aged 18 to 35 who received the YFV17D yellow fever vaccine.

This clonotype was seen a few times. V and J are TRBV20-1 and TRBJ1-2; tentative D call: TRBD1 (6 bases). Germline lookup yields CDR1 DFQATT and CDR2 SNEGSKA (reference sequence). This CDR3 is built from 11 residues. Trimming shortened V by 7 bases and J by 7 bases, and 13 bases separated the two germline ends. The DNA for the CDR3 is TGCAGTGTACCACAGGGAGGTGGCTACACCTTC. Translation gives CSVPQGGGYTF.

This clonotype was detected ten times or more. The rearrangement joins TRBV18 to TRBJ2-7; D is uncertain. Trimming removed 4 bases from V and 4 bases from J, with 11 bases in between. Germline V lookup: CDR1 KGHSH, CDR2 LQKENI. CDR3 length: 13 amino acids. The CDR3 is CASSQGKGYEQYV. CDR3 coding DNA: TGTGCCAGCTCACAGGGTAAGGGATACGAGCAGTACGTC.

About this clonotype: This clone may be a read error of a much larger clone one base away. V usage is TRBV28 and J usage is TRBJ1-2; TRBD1 matches at 10 bases. The germline gives CDR1 MDHEN, CDR2 SYDVKM. This CDR3 is built from 17 residues. The CDR3 region is CASSSPDQTGGLYGYNF. The CDR3 coding sequence is TGTGCCAGCAGTTCCCCGGATCAGACAGGGGGCCTTTATGGCTACAACTTC.

This clonotype was seen ten or more times. The J gene is TRBJ2-3, the V gene TRBV6-2 or TRBV6-3; tentative D call: TRBD1 (5 bases). Germline V gene lookup returns CDR1 MNHEY and CDR2 SVGEGT. The CDR3 length is 15 residues. V was pared by 0 bases and J by 3 bases, with 10 bases between. The CDR3, as DNA: TGTGCCAGCAGTTACTCAATTTACAGGACAGATACGCAGTATTTT. This sequence encodes CASSYSIYRTDTQYF.

The table lists this clonotype with a few counts. V and J are TRBV19 and TRBJ1-5; no firm D call. Per germline, CDR1 LNHDA and CDR2 SQIVND (reference sequence). This CDR3 contains 13 residues. V gave up 5 bases and J gave up 5 bases, with 10 bases separating them. The CDR3 reads CASSDTLHQPQHF. In nucleotides, the CDR3 is TGTGCCAGTAGTGATACTCTACATCAGCCCCAGCATTTT.

A few counts support this clonotype. This chain joins TRBV7-8 and TRBJ1-6; weak D call: TRBD1 (5 bases). The CDR3 has 17 residues. V shed 4 bases and J shed 0 bases, with 13 bases lying between them. Germline V gene sequence: CDR1 SGHVS, CDR2 FQNEAQ. The CDR3 reads CASSSDRSSSYNSPLHF. In nucleotides, the CDR3 is TGTGCCAGCAGCTCCGACAGATCGAGCTCCTATAATTCACCCCTCCACTTT. Filled out from reference TRBV7-8 and TRBJ1-6, the complete variable domain reads GAGVSQSPRYKVAKRGQDVALRCDPISGHVSLFWYQQALGQGPEFLTYFQNEAQLDKSGLPSDRFFAERPEGSVSTLKIQRTQQEDSAVYLCASSSDRSSSYNSPLHFGNGTRLTVT.

This clonotype was detected only a few times. This chain connects TRBV4-3 to TRBJ2-2, with 12 bases aligning to TRBD2. J gave up 5 bases and V 1 base, and 5 bases lay outside the gene matches. Germline assignment: CDR1 LGHNA and CDR2 YSLEER. The length of the CDR3 is 17 residues. CDR3 sequence: CASSQVWLAGGTGELFF. CDR3 bases: TGCGCCAGCAGCCAAGTTTGGCTAGCGGGGGGGACCGGGGAGCTGTTTTTT.

Concerning this clonotype: One end of the junction does not line up with germline, which may come from a read error. This rearrangement joins TRBV7-2 to TRBJ1-5; unclear D gene. Germline V gene data show CDR1 as SGHTA and CDR2 as FQGNSA. The CDR3 is 13 residues long. This chain's CDR3 is CASSLGRYQTQHF. The CDR3 coding sequence is TGTGCCAGCAGCTTAGGCAGGTATCAGACCCAGCATTTT.

This clonotype came up a few times. This sequence joins TRBV9 and TRBJ1-2, with TRBD1 as a possible D gene (6 bases). CDR1 and CDR2 from the germline V gene are SGDLS and YYNGEE. The CDR3 spans 15 residues. Trimming took off 3 bases at V and 8 bases at J, with 20 bases between the two ends. The CDR3 sequence: CASSEQPRDTGGYTF. The CDR3 DNA sequence: TGTGCCAGCAGCGAACAACCCAGGGACACCGGCGGCTACACCTTC.

This clonotype came up a few times. The chain couples TRBV5-1 to TRBJ2-4; TRBD2 matches at 13 bases. V lost 0 bases, J lost 5 bases, and 5 bases stayed unmatched. Germline assignment: CDR1 SGHRS and CDR2 YFSETQ. CDR3 length: 17 residues. The CDR3 DNA sequence: TGCGCCAGCAGCTTGGAACTAGCGGGGGGGCCCCAAAACATTCAGTACTTC. Its translation: CASSLELAGGPQNIQYF. Combining the CDR3 with reference TRBV5-1 and TRBJ2-4 gives the whole variable domain KAGVTQTPRYLIKTRGQQVTLSCSPISGHRSVSWYQQTPGQGLQFLFEYFSETQRNKGNFPGRFSGRQFSNSRSEMNVSTLELGDSALYLCASSLELAGGPQNIQYFGAGTRLSVL.

The chain is built from TRBV7-9 and TRBJ2-1; D is possibly TRBD2 (5 bases). Trimming took off 3 bases at V and 2 bases at J, with 14 bases between the two ends. The V gene's germline CDR1 is SEHNR and CDR2 FQNEAQ (reference sequence). The CDR3 has 16 amino acids. CDR3: CASSFGADPPYNEQFF. DNA for the CDR3: TGTGCCAGCAGCTTCGGAGCGGATCCTCCCTACAATGAGCAGTTCTTC.

This clonotype was counted at least ten times. The rearrangement joins TRBV28 to TRBJ2-1; 13 bases fit TRBD2. The V segment lost 5 bases and the J segment 0 bases; nucleotides outside the gene matches: 10. This CDR3 contains 19 residues. CDR1 is MDHEN, CDR2 SYDVKM, per germline. This chain's CDR3 is CASSPLWTSGRSSYNEQFF. In DNA, the CDR3 is TGTGCCAGCAGTCCGCTATGGACTAGCGGGAGAAGCTCCTACAATGAGCAGTTCTTC.

In its sample, this clonotype was seen a few times. This chain links TRBV20-1 with TRBJ1-2; perhaps TRBD1 as D (6 bases). Per the germline V gene, CDR1 is DFQATT and CDR2 is SNEGSKA (reference sequence). This CDR3 contains 13 residues. The V gene lost 3 bases and the J gene lost 4 bases, with 12 bases spanning the gap. The CDR3 loop reads CSASDRSSYGYTF. The CDR3 DNA follows: TGCAGTGCTAGTGACAGGTCTAGCTATGGCTACACCTTC.

In this sample, this clonotype turned up many times. The chain couples TRBV12-3 or TRBV12-4 to TRBJ2-2, with unresolved D. The V end was cut by 9 bases, the J end by 2 bases, with 10 bases between. The CDR3 covers 13 residues. The CDR3 reads CASTNTNTGELFF. In DNA, the CDR3 is TGTGCCAGTACTAACACCAACACCGGGGAGCTGTTTTTT.